The source of this TCR beta chain is a study of T cells after yellow fever vaccination. One entry per CDR3 protein, called by TCRdb with MiXCR from the 5' RACE reads. Of roughly 50,000 distinct CDR3 sequences in the sample, roughly 7.3% were seen once. This clonotype showed up many times. The CDR3 is 12 amino acids. V lost 4 bases, J lost 4 bases, and 5 bases lay in between. Germline values: CDR1 MGHRA, CDR2 YSYEKL. The material sequenced was CD8+ T cells sorted from PBMCs, taken approximately 16 days after the first yellow fever vaccination. The chain carries TRBV4-1 and TRBJ2-1; D is unclear. The TCR sequence derives from a man younger than 30 who received the YFV17D yellow fever vaccine. This chain's CDR3 is CASSRGYNEQFF. The CDR3 nucleotides read TGCGCCAGCAGCCGCGGATACAATGAGCAGTTCTTC.